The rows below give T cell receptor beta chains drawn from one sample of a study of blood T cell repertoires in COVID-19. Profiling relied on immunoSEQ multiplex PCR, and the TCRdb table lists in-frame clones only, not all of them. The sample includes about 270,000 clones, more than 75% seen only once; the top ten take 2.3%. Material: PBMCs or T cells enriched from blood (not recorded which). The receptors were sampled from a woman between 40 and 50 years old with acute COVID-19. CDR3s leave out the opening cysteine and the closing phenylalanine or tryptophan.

ASSQEGSQGNTEAF | TRBJ1-1 | TRBV4-1
ASSALGTSYGYT | TRBJ1-2 | TRBV18
ASSHQAPSERAGGNEQF | TRBJ2-1 | TRBV3-1/TRBV3-2
AWSVQDTQY | TRBJ2-3 | TRBV30
ASSLGRAGGKNTEAF | TRBJ1-1 | TRBV7-2
ASSLTGGEGEKLF | TRBJ1-4 | TRBV4-2
AISNPTGVSYEQY | TRBJ2-7 | TRBV10-3
ASSFSGSTGELF | TRBJ2-2 | TRBV7-2
ASSLRTEAF | TRBJ1-1 | TRBV3-1/TRBV3-2
ASSFSGSSYNEQF | TRBJ2-1 | TRBV7-3
ASSLAGQRWEQY | TRBJ2-7 | TRBV5-1
ASSSTIDRDGSNTIY | TRBJ1-3 | TRBV7-6
ASTPRSLTDTQY | TRBJ2-3 | TRBV18
ASSIENLGYT | TRBJ1-2 | TRBV19
ASSQARGQADNEKLF | TRBJ1-4 | TRBV4-1
ASSLETYNEQF | TRBJ2-1 | TRBV7-8
ASSPRSGSSYEQY | TRBJ2-7 | TRBV5-1
ASSRGVGNYGYT | TRBJ1-2 | TRBV28
ASSPATSGSAYEQY | TRBJ2-7 | TRBV19
ASRGTGEHEKLF | TRBJ1-4 | TRBV2
ASSLAGTSAYNEQF | TRBJ2-1 | TRBV11-3
SALAGARNEQY | TRBJ2-7 | TRBV29-1
ASSPRGTGAEAF | TRBJ1-1 | TRBV27
ASSVGSGNTGELF | TRBJ2-2 | TRBV9
ASSESGAILYGYT | TRBJ1-2 | TRBV2
AISEGGIGTDTQY | TRBJ2-3 | TRBV10-3
ASSFVATEAF | TRBJ1-1 | TRBV7-9
ASSPGGRSYNEQF | TRBJ2-1 | TRBV7-2
ASSSRGTSDLEQY | TRBJ2-7 | TRBV7-2
ASSEKGLAGWGYTDTQY | TRBJ2-3 | TRBV2
ASSSPRGARATQY | TRBJ2-3 | TRBV19
ASSSGRRTDTQY | TRBJ2-3 | TRBV6-5
ASSPPPGTTYNEQF | TRBJ2-1 | TRBV9
ASTKGAHPDTQY | TRBJ2-3 | TRBV19
ASSLLGTESYGYT | TRBJ1-2 | TRBV5-6
ASSPSIGTGGNQPQH | TRBJ1-5 | TRBV18
ASSEILAGEQF | TRBJ2-1 | TRBV12-3/TRBV12-4
ASSMTPTGQPQH | TRBJ1-5 | TRBV19
ASSSGQGNLRETQY | TRBJ2-5 | TRBV5-1
ASSADRQGLAF | TRBJ1-1 | TRBV5-1
ASSLRPGQGASGYT | TRBJ1-2 | TRBV5-6
SVEGLARPSTDTQY | TRBJ2-3 | TRBV29-1
ASSELASGELF | TRBJ2-2 | TRBV2
ASSRKGLAGVKGGELF | TRBJ2-2 | TRBV7-2
ASSYTRTAVGSYNEQF | TRBJ2-1 | TRBV18
ASSFAGTGAYEQY | TRBJ2-7 | TRBV27
ASSGQGGNTIY | TRBJ1-3 | TRBV2
AWSLPRGRSARTEQY | TRBJ2-7 | TRBV30